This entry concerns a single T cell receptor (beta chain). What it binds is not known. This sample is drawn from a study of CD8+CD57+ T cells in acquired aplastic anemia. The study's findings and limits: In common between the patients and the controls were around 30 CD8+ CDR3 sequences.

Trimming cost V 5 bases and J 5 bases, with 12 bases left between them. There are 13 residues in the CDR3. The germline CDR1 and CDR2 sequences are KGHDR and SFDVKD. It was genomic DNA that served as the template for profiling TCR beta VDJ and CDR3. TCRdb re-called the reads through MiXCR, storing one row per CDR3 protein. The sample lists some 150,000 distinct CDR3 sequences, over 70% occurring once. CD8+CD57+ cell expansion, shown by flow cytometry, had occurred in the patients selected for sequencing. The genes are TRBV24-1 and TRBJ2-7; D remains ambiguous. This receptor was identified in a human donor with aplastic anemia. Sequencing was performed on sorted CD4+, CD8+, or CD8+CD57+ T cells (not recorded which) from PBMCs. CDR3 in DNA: TGTGCCACCAGTGCCTCAGGAGTCCACGAGCAGTACTTC. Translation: CATSASGVHEQYF.